These T cell receptor beta chains were read from a single sample in a study of T cells in Graves' hyperthyroidism and ophthalmopathy. TCRdb ran MiXCR on the multiplex PCR reads and lists one entry per CDR3 protein. This sample has fewer than 650,000 distinct CDR3 sequences, with roughly 14% found just once. The sequencing input was blood. These TCRs come from a woman in her 30s with Graves' hyperthyroidism that later progressed to Graves' ophthalmopathy. Both conserved end residues are part of each CDR3. The D gene is left open where the match is weak. Clone sizes are given selectively: once, few, many, or a class where the clone is expanded.

j_gene: TRBJ1-5
v_gene: TRBV28
d_gene: NA
abundance: many
len: 17
CDR3aa: CASLGRYREKGNQPQHF
CDR3nt: TGTGCCAGTCTGGGGCGGTACAGGGAAAAGGGCAATCAGCCCCAGCATTTT

j_gene: TRBJ1-1
v_gene: TRBV5-1
d_gene: NA
abundance: few
len: 15
CDR3aa: CASSLEGGRNTEAFF
CDR3nt: TGCGCCAGCAGCTTGGAAGGCGGAAGGAACACTGAAGCTTTCTTT

j_gene: TRBJ2-3
v_gene: TRBV27
d_gene: NA
abundance: many
len: 16
CDR3aa: CASSFWSSEGLDTQYF
CDR3nt: TGTGCCAGCAGTTTCTGGTCTAGCGAGGGGTTAGATACGCAGTATTTT

j_gene: TRBJ1-3
v_gene: TRBV20-1
d_gene: NA
abundance: few
len: 12
CDR3aa: CSAGRVGNTIYF
CDR3nt: TGCAGTGCAGGAAGGGTTGGAAACACCATATATTTT

j_gene: TRBJ2-7
v_gene: TRBV12-3/TRBV12-4
d_gene: TRBD2
abundance: NA
len: 13
CDR3aa: CASGRRRGGEQYF
CDR3nt: TGTGCCAGCGGCCGGAGGCGGGGGGGGGAGCAGTACTTC

j_gene: TRBJ2-1
v_gene: TRBV11-3
d_gene: NA
abundance: NA
len: 13
CDR3aa: CAGSLNWSNEQFF
CDR3nt: TGTGCCGGCAGCTTAAACTGGAGCAATGAGCAGTTCTTC

j_gene: TRBJ1-6
v_gene: TRBV7-2
d_gene: NA
abundance: many
len: 14
CDR3aa: CASSSDSFYSPLHF
CDR3nt: TGTGCCAGCAGCTCGGACAGTTTTTACTCACCCCTCCACTTT

j_gene: TRBJ2-1
v_gene: TRBV7-2
d_gene: NA
abundance: many
len: 16
CDR3aa: CASSPAYNRINNEQFF
CDR3nt: TGTGCCAGCAGCCCGGCCTACAACAGAATCAACAATGAGCAGTTCTTC

j_gene: TRBJ2-7
v_gene: TRBV7-9
d_gene: NA
abundance: many
len: 13
CDR3aa: CASSSSARYEQYF
CDR3nt: TGTGCCAGCAGCTCGAGTGCACGCTACGAGCAGTACTTC

j_gene: TRBJ2-7
v_gene: TRBV28
d_gene: TRBD1
abundance: NA
len: 15
CDR3aa: CASSDPTGGMDEQYF
CDR3nt: TGTGCCAGCAGTGACCCGACAGGGGGCATGGACGAGCAGTACTTC

j_gene: TRBJ2-7
v_gene: TRBV7-2
d_gene: NA
abundance: many
len: 15
CDR3aa: CASSSLQGNTYEQYF
CDR3nt: TGTGCCAGCAGCTCCCTCCAGGGAAACACCTACGAGCAGTACTTC

j_gene: TRBJ2-1
v_gene: TRBV2
d_gene: NA
abundance: many
len: 15
CDR3aa: CASSEGSLQINEQFF
CDR3nt: TGTGCCAGCAGTGAAGGTTCTCTTCAAATCAATGAGCAGTTCTTC